Reported below is one T cell receptor beta chain. Its target is not known. The data derive from a study of shared clonotypes between healthy human individuals. Overall study context: Used for every donor were three CD4 naive, three CD4 memory, two CD8 naive and one CD8 memory plate. Study-wide points: When naive CD4 clonotypes were compared across a handful of donors, around 5% were shared. Naive subsets usually exceeded memory subsets in estimated richness.

Germline V CDR1 and CDR2: LNHDA, SQIVND (reference sequence). The ends were cut back, 6 bases at V and 0 bases at J, with 15 bases in the middle. The CDR3 spans 16 residues. Using immunoSEQ multiplex PCR, the repertoire was profiled, and TCRdb retains in-frame clones only, with some absent. The sample consists of about 2.1 million clones, 90% to 95% of them appearing once. CD45RO-negative, CCR7-positively selected cells formed the naive CD8 fraction, excluding terminally differentiated effector memory CD45RA+ cells. The sequenced sample was naive CD8+ T cells from PBMCs. The gene calls are TRBV19 and TRBJ2-1, with D tentatively TRBD2 (8 bases). The source is a man aged 18 to 29 in good health. Some clones in this sample may be carry-over from other donors' samples. The CDR3 coding sequence is TGTGCCAGTAGGATGACAGGGACTAGCTCCTACAATGAGCAGTTCTTC. Its translation: CASRMTGTSSYNEQFF.